By proportion, the clone carrying this T cell receptor (beta chain) is medium-sized. Researchers made TCR beta libraries by using iRepertoire HTBI primers and running Arm-PCR on CDR3 regions. A single record per CDR3 protein comes from TCRdb applying MiXCR to the multiplex PCR reads. The table lists 350,000 to 450,000 distinct CDR3 sequences, 20% to 25% of them singletons. This specimen belongs to a study of regulatory T cells in long-lasting Graves disease. Losses at the gene ends were 8 bases for V and 5 bases for J; bases not matched to a gene: 20. The CDR3 runs 20 residues. Time point denoted: persistent/refractory GD, antithyroid drugs over 5 years with positive TRAb. Construction of the TCR library relied on RNA isolated from PBMCs.

The sequence was obtained from a female donor with Graves disease. Sequenced here: peripheral blood mononuclear cells (PBMCs), sampled when the disease was refractory, from a patient treated with antithyroid drugs. The chain employs TRBV12-3 or TRBV12-4 and TRBJ2-1, with 14 bases that match TRBD2. The CDR3 DNA sequence: TGTGCCAGCTGTGAAGGCGGGGGGACTAGCGGGAGTTTGGCACACAATGAGCAGTTCTTC. Amino acid sequence: CASCEGGGTSGSLAHNEQFF.